This is a list of T cell receptor beta chains from one sample in a study of cytomegalovirus exposure and HLA in healthy donors. Sequencing used immunoSEQ multiplex PCR; TCRdb keeps in-frame clones, though not all of them. The sample carries some 70,000 clones, 68% recorded once. The sequencing input was PBMCs. All receptors derive from a woman aged 25 to 39 in good health and CMV-seronegative. CDR3s include the opening cysteine and the closing phenylalanine or tryptophan. D genes are given only for firm matches. The size entry is marked missing in some rows and otherwise reads once, few, many or a size class.

>-|TRBV7-6|TRBJ2-7|few|13
CASSERDFYEQYF
TGTGCCAGCAGCGAACGGGACTTCTACGAGCAGTACTTC
>-|TRBV2|TRBJ2-7|-|12
CASVEARFGQYF
TGTGCCAGCGTAGAGGCCCGATTCGGGCAGTACTTC
>TRBD1|TRBV28|TRBJ2-5|-|13
CASRTGSQETQYF
TGTGCCAGCAGGACAGGGTCCCAAGAGACCCAGTACTTC
>-|TRBV27|TRBJ1-3|-|13
CASSLRSGNTIYF
TGTGCCAGCAGTTTACGTTCTGGAAACACCATATATTTT
>TRBD2|TRBV6-4|TRBJ2-2|-|14
CASSEGGHTGELFF
TGTGCCAGCAGTGAGGGAGGGCACACCGGGGAGCTGTTTTTT
>-|TRBV4-3|TRBJ2-7|-|15
CASSQDALRTYEQYF
TGCGCCAGCAGCCAAGACGCGTTGAGGACCTACGAGCAGTACTTC
>-|TRBV4-3|TRBJ1-6|-|17
CASSQDLSLSYNSPLHF
TGCGCCAGCAGCCAAGATCTGAGCCTTTCTTATAATTCACCCCTCCACTTT
>TRBD1|TRBV19|TRBJ1-2|-|13
CASRPPGQDGYTF
TGTGCCAGTAGACCGCCGGGACAGGATGGCTACACCTTC
>-|TRBV11-3|TRBJ2-5|once|15
CASSQGGGAGETQYF
TGTGCCAGCAGCCAAGGAGGGGGGGCCGGGGAGACCCAGTACTTC
>TRBD1|TRBV5-8|TRBJ2-7|-|14
CASSSGTGGIEQYF
TGTGCCAGCAGCTCCGGGACAGGGGGCATCGAGCAGTACTTC
>-|TRBV11-3|TRBJ1-6|-|13
CASSLFRESPLHF
TGTGCCAGCAGCTTATTCAGGGAATCACCCCTCCACTTT
>TRBD1|TRBV7-9|TRBJ2-7|-|16
CASSRVPGQGPDEQYF
TGTGCCAGCAGCCGAGTCCCTGGACAGGGTCCCGACGAGCAGTACTTC
>TRBD2|TRBV5-1|TRBJ2-1|-|17
CASSLDLTSVPYNEQFF
TGCGCCAGCAGCCTAGACCTAACTAGCGTGCCGTACAATGAGCAGTTCTTC
>-|TRBV2|TRBJ2-5|-|13
CASCDNKKETQYF
TGTGCCAGCTGTGACAACAAAAAAGAGACCCAGTACTTC
>TRBD2|TRBV27|TRBJ2-3|-|14
CASSSRGGSDTQYF
TGTGCCAGCAGTTCCCGGGGGGGCAGTGATACGCAGTATTTT
>TRBD2|TRBV6-6|TRBJ2-2|-|15
CASSYARGGGGELFF
TGTGCCAGCAGTTACGCCCGGGGGGGCGGCGGGGAGCTGTTTTTT
>-|TRBV4-1|TRBJ2-3|-|16
CASSQDPVPSTDTQYF
TGCGCCAGCAGCCAAGATCCGGTACCTAGCACAGATACGCAGTATTTT
>TRBD1|TRBV9|TRBJ1-1|-|12
CASSPTTGLAFF
TGTGCCAGCAGCCCAACGACAGGGCTGGCTTTCTTT
>-|TRBV7-2|TRBJ1-3|few|18
CASSFVGRGLSSGNTIYF
TGTGCCAGCAGCTTTGTAGGCAGGGGCTTGTCGTCTGGAAACACCATATATTTT
>TRBD1|TRBV7-9|TRBJ2-7|-|15
CASSFEGARSYEQYF
TGTGCCAGCAGCTTCGAGGGGGCACGCTCCTACGAGCAGTACTTC
>TRBD1|TRBV27|TRBJ1-1|-|14
CASSLQQGRGEAFF
TGTGCCAGCAGTTTACAACAGGGGCGAGGTGAAGCTTTCTTT
>-|TRBV11-1|TRBJ2-7|few|12
CASSPGGYEQYF
TGTGCCAGCAGCCCCGGGGGTTACGAGCAGTACTTC
>-|TRBV2|TRBJ2-1|-|17
CASSEGGGGGTYNEQFF
TGTGCCAGCAGTGAAGGGGGGGGCGGGGGAACCTACAATGAGCAGTTCTTC